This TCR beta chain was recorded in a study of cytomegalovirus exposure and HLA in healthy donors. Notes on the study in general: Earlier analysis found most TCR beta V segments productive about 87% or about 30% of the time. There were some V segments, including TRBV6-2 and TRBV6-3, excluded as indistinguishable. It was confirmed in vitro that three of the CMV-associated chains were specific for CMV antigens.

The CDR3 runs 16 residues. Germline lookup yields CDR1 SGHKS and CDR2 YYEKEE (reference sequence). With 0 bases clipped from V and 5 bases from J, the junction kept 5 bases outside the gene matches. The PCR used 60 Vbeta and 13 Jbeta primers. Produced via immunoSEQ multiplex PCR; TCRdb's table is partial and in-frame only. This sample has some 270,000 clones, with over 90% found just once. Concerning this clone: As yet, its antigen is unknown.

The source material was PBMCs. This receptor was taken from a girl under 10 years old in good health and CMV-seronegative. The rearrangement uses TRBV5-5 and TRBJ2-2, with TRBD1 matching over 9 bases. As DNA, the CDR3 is TGTGCCAGCAGCTTGGAGGACAGGGGCGGGACCGGGGAGCTGTTTTTT. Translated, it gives CASSLEDRGGTGELFF. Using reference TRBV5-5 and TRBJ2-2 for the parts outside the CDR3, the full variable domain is DAGVTQSPTHLIKTRGQQVTLRCSPISGHKSVSWYQQVLGQGPQFIFQYYEKEERGRGNFPDRFSARQFPNYSSELNVNALLLGDSALYLCASSLEDRGGTGELFFGEGSRLTVL.